The 2 T cell receptor beta chains reported below all come from one sample, sequenced in a study of blood T cell repertoires in COVID-19 (dated by TCRdb to 2020 to 2021). Library method: the immunoSEQ multiplex PCR assay. TCRdb holds this immuneACCESS table with in-frame rearrangements only. Some clones are missing; in checked studies, unresolved V genes explain under half, and the rest has no known cause. The sample table records about 120,000 clones; around three quarters of these occur just once. Around 3.9% of the sample goes to the ten largest clones. Source material: peripheral blood. All receptors come from a woman aged 80 or over with acute or convalescent COVID-19.

The rearrangement links TRBV7-2 to TRBJ2-1; 11 bases fit TRBD2. Unmatched junction bases numbered 7, after V lost 5 bases and J lost 4 bases. The CDR3 has 16 residues. Germline loops: CDR1 SGHTA, CDR2 FQGNSA. The CDR3 nucleotides are TGTGCCAGCAGCGGAAAGCGACTAGCGGGATACAATGAGCAGTTCTTC. Amino acid sequence: CASSGKRLAGYNEQFF.

This clone was seen a single time. The rearrangement links TRBV6-6 to TRBJ2-2; a possible D gene is TRBD2 (7 bases). V was clipped by 7 bases and J by 6 bases, with 12 bases between them. Looked up from germline, CDR1 is MNHNY and CDR2 is SVGAGI (reference sequence). The CDR3 has 13 residues. CDR3 loop: CASMGGGAGELFF. The CDR3 DNA reads TGTGCCAGCATGGGAGGGGGGGCCGGGGAGCTGTTTTTT.